Listed below are T cell receptor beta chains from one sample, sequenced in a study of CD8 T cells in Susac syndrome. TCRdb called the immunoSEQ multiplex PCR reads again in MiXCR, with one record for every CDR3 protein. The table has under 250,000 distinct CDR3 sequences, about 94% seen once; the top ten hold approximately 0.15%. The sample was CD4+ T cells from PBMCs. The receptors originated from a human donor with Susac syndrome. CDR3s include the opening cysteine and the closing phenylalanine or tryptophan.

CDR3 protein,V gene,J gene
CATSRSANYGYTF,TRBV15,TRBJ1-2
CASSITDSYEQYF,TRBV19,TRBJ2-7
CASSHPSGGDYNEQFF,TRBV4-3,TRBJ2-1
CASSSSTVNSGNTIYF,TRBV7-2,TRBJ1-3
CASSLGGAEAFF,TRBV7-2,TRBJ1-1
CSAKDTSYNSPLHF,TRBV20-1,TRBJ1-6
CSARPADYEQYF,TRBV20-1,TRBJ2-7
CASNRDRMGNEQFF,TRBV2,TRBJ2-1
CASSSAVAGGFNEQFF,TRBV6-2/TRBV6-3,TRBJ2-1
CASWTGTSPLHF,TRBV3-1,TRBJ1-6
CSVEWTYQETQYF,TRBV29-1,TRBJ2-5
CAWSEGSGGRIQYF,TRBV30,TRBJ2-4
CASSSTGEASYGYTF,TRBV11-3,TRBJ1-2
CASSIGGTATYEQYF,TRBV19,TRBJ2-7
CAISWTNSNQPQHF,TRBV10-3,TRBJ1-5
CASRSDGSYGYTF,TRBV6-5,TRBJ1-2
CASGRSYNEQFF,TRBV12-3/TRBV12-4,TRBJ2-1
CSAKRQGWSNYGYTF,TRBV20-1,TRBJ1-2
CSARDGRAESYGYTF,TRBV20-1,TRBJ1-2
CSARVGVDRGNGELFF,TRBV20-1,TRBJ2-2
CASSLVRAHTEAFF,TRBV7-2,TRBJ1-1
CASSFDLIVRAFF,TRBV12-3/TRBV12-4,TRBJ1-1
CAWSEQTNTEAFF,TRBV30,TRBJ1-1